This T cell receptor (beta chain) appears in the sequencing data of a study of identical twins. V lost 5 bases and J 2 bases, leaving 14 bases between the germline ends. There are 15 residues in the CDR3. Looked up from germline, CDR1 is SEHNR and CDR2 is FQNEAQ (reference sequence). Regarding this clonotype: Antigen unknown.

The study's findings and limits: Cord blood's abundant beta clonotypes had fewer insertions, unlike memory repertoires. Conclusions were drawn cross-sectionally by statistical analysis, without following the same donors. Models predicted less out-of-frame TCR alpha sharing in monozygotic twins than was found.

TCRdb recomputed calls from the 5' RACE reads with MiXCR, one row per CDR3 protein. Of hundreds of thousands of distinct CDR3 sequences in the sample, about 12% were seen once. The data were also submitted as part of a second study, on yellow fever vaccine responses in identical twins.

The chain couples TRBV7-9 to TRBJ2-3, with D tentatively TRBD1 or TRBD2 (7 bases each). Sequenced material: PBMCs. The sequence came from a young woman in good health. CDR3 DNA: TGTGCCAGCAGCCAGGGGGGGCCTGTCACAGATACGCAGTATTTT. It translates to CASSQGGPVTDTQYF.